This T cell receptor (beta chain) was sequenced in a study of blood T cell repertoires in COVID-19. Across the study: Acute and convalescent COVID-19 specimens originated in the United States, Italy and Spain. The analysed material was cDNA or gDNA that came from T cells, B-cell-depleted T cells, or PBMCs.

As handled by the study authors: Estimation of nucleated cell counts relied on the amplification of reference gene primers. The protocol was immunoSEQ multiplex PCR, while the TCRdb copy is restricted to in-frame clones and leaves out a portion. V, J and clone size derive from that table, while D and trimming were established from the DNA sequence. Of about 39,000 clones in the sample, roughly 80% were seen once. The specimen sequenced was peripheral blood. The sequence came from a man in his fifties or sixties in a cohort sampled during active COVID-19.

The CDR3 loop is CASRAVSRGYTF. CDR3 nucleotide sequence: TGTGCCAGCAGGGCGGTCTCTCGTGGCTACACCTTC. The rearrangement uses TRBV6-5 and TRBJ1-2; D unclear. V lost 6 bases and J 7 bases, leaving 12 bases between the germline ends. Germline V CDR1 and CDR2: MNHEY, SVGAGI. The CDR3 has 12 residues.